This T cell receptor beta chain was captured by sequencing in a study of blood T cell repertoires in COVID-19. Study context: The United States, Italy and Spain provided the acute and convalescent COVID-19 samples.

The Seattle patients, enrolled during active infection, were followed longitudinally. Clones were sequenced by immunoSEQ multiplex PCR, and TCRdb holds only the in-frame ones, with some missing. The table records 70,000 to 90,000 clones, 85% of them present only once. Sequenced input: peripheral blood. This TCR was recovered from a man between 50 and 59 years old with COVID-19, enrolled during active disease.

In DNA form, the CDR3 reads TGTGCCAGCAGTCCGAGGGACTATGGCTACACCTTC. Protein sequence: CASSPRDYGYTF. This chain connects TRBV28 to TRBJ1-2; D is unresolved. Deletions cut 5 bases from V and 3 bases from J, with 7 bases between. This CDR3 contains 12 residues. Germline assignment: CDR1 MDHEN and CDR2 SYDVKM.